Presented here are 7 T cell receptor beta chains from one specimen sequenced in a study of Ad26.COV2.S vaccination and SARS-CoV-2 variants. Some clones are missing from TCRdb's copy, which holds only in-frame ones; the method was immunoSEQ multiplex PCR. The table lists around 450,000 clones, 80% to 90% of them singletons. The treatment: 15 to 20 received Ad26.COV2.S at low or high dose, single or two shots; five or six received placebo; per-sample allocation not given. The study sampled participants on day 63 after the first vaccine or placebo injection. Sequencing was performed on peripheral blood, taken in a trial of Ad26.COV2.S vaccine versus placebo. The receptors were sampled from a person aged 18-60 years who received the Ad26.COV2.S COVID-19 vaccine or a placebo.

The rearrangement uses TRBV7-8 and TRBJ1-1; weak D call: TRBD1 (5 bases). Germline V gene sequence: CDR1 SGHVS, CDR2 FQNEAQ. Trimming pared 1 base from V and 11 bases from J, leaving 14 bases between. The CDR3 runs 13 residues. CDR3 region: CASSLGGSPTAFF. The DNA of the CDR3 is TGTGCCAGCAGCTTAGGGGGCAGCCCTACGGCTTTCTTT.

This chain links TRBV4-2 with TRBJ2-2, with TRBD1 matching 7 bases. The germline V gene encodes CDR1 LGHNA and CDR2 YNFKEQ. CDR3 size: 18 residues. The J segment lost 0 bases and the V segment lost 0 bases, leaving 7 bases of the junction unmatched. The CDR3 DNA sequence: TGTGCCAGCAGCCAAGATCCGGGGACAGTCGCGAACACCGGGGAGCTGTTTTTT. Amino acid sequence: CASSQDPGTVANTGELFF.

The genes are TRBV7-8 and TRBJ1-6; a possible D gene is TRBD1 (5 bases). The V gene lost 5 bases and the J gene lost 7 bases, with 15 bases spanning the gap. CDR3 size: 15 residues. The germline gives CDR1 SGHVS, CDR2 FQNEAQ. CDR3: CASSETVSLNSPLHF. CDR3 DNA: TGTGCCAGCAGCGAGACAGTTTCCCTGAATTCACCCCTCCACTTT.

This clone was found a few times. V is TRBV4-1 and J is TRBJ1-4, with a weak D call TRBD1 (6 bases). V was pared by 6 bases and J by 4 bases, with 15 bases between. The CDR3 length is 15 residues. Germline V gives CDR1 MGHRA, CDR2 YSYEKL. The CDR3 spells CASRMTGDFNEKLFF. In nucleotides, the CDR3 is TGCGCCAGCAGAATGACAGGCGACTTTAATGAAAAACTGTTTTTT.

The V call is TRBV4-1, the J call TRBJ2-5; 10 bases fit TRBD2. Germline lookup yields CDR1 MGHRA and CDR2 YSYEKL. This CDR3 has 18 residues. Trimming at V came to 4 bases and at J to 1 base, leaving 12 bases not matched to a gene. CDR3 amino acids: CASSLTPNSGGPQETQYF. In DNA, the CDR3 is TGCGCCAGCAGCCTCACCCCCAATAGCGGGGGGCCCCAAGAGACCCAGTACTTC.

V gene TRBV10-2 combines with J gene TRBJ2-1; weak D call: TRBD2 (5 bases). V lost 8 bases and J 1 base, leaving 9 bases between the germline ends. Germline V CDR1 and CDR2: WSHSY, SAAADI. The CDR3 is 13 amino acids. For the CDR3, the DNA is TGCGCCAGCGGTCGAGGGTCCTACAATGAGCAGTTCTTC. Protein product: CASGRGSYNEQFF.

The chain links TRBV6-1 to TRBJ2-2; 11 bases align to TRBD2. Per germline, CDR1 MNHNS and CDR2 SASEGT. The CDR3 consists of 18 residues. The V and J ends lost 1 base and 0 bases, in that order; junction bases with no gene match: 4. In nucleotides, the CDR3 is TGTGCCAGCAGTGAAGAAGGACTAGCGGGTTCGAACACCGGGGAGCTGTTTTTT. Protein sequence: CASSEEGLAGSNTGELFF.